This T cell receptor beta chain was sequenced in a study of blood T cell repertoires in COVID-19. Across the whole study: Material from acute and convalescent COVID-19 was sourced from the United States, Italy and Spain.

The CDR3 loop spans 14 amino acids. The germline CDR1 and CDR2 sequences are SGHKS and YYEKEE (reference sequence). Authors' analysis steps: For nucleated cells, counts were estimated from reference gene primer amplification. Clones were read by immunoSEQ multiplex PCR, and TCRdb kept only the in-frame ones, dropping some. V and J calls and clone size are copied from that table; D and trimming were computed from the DNA. Of about 170,000 clones in the sample, about 85% were seen once. This clone was seen just once. At one end the junction does not follow the germline gene, possibly because of a read error.

The receptor comes from a human donor with acute or convalescent COVID-19. The donor label of this sample is uncertain. The rearrangement links TRBV5-5 to TRBJ1-2; TRBD1 aligns across 8 bases. The specimen sequenced was peripheral blood. CDR3 protein: CASSLTGGGYGYTF. CDR3 DNA: TGTGCCAGCAGCTTGACAGGGGGTGGCTATGGCTACACCTTT.